Presented here are 30 T cell receptor beta chains from one specimen sequenced in a study of blood T cell repertoires in COVID-19. Sequenced by immunoSEQ multiplex PCR; TCRdb stores in-frame clones only, minus some. The sample contains 240,000 or so clones, about 81% of which appear only once. The sequencing input was peripheral blood. The receptors shown here come from a woman aged 55-70 years with active or convalescent COVID-19.

This clone was recorded at least ten times. The rearrangement links TRBV5-8 to TRBJ2-7; possibly TRBD2 for D (5 bases). Germline CDR1 SGHTS, CDR2 YDEGEE. V lost 1 base, J lost 3 bases, and 23 bases lay in between. The CDR3 is 18 amino acids. The CDR3 region is CASSLRLSASPNLYEQYF. The DNA for the CDR3 is TGTGCCAGCAGCTTGAGGTTGTCGGCTAGCCCTAACCTCTACGAGCAGTACTTC. Variable domain in full (rest from reference TRBV5-8 and TRBJ2-7): EAGVTQSPTHLIKTRGQQATLRCSPISGHTSVYWYQQALGLGLQFLLWYDEGEERNRGNFPPRFSGRQFPNYSSELNVNALELEDSALYLCASSLRLSASPNLYEQYFGPGTRLTVT.

This sequence joins TRBV5-6 and TRBJ2-5; 10 bases match TRBD2. The length of the CDR3 is 15 residues. Unmatched junction bases numbered 5, after V lost 1 base and J lost 5 bases. Germline V CDR1 and CDR2: SGHDT, YYEEEE. CDR3 bases: TGTGCCAGCAGCTTGTCCCTAGCGGGGGTCGAGACCCAGTACTTC. It translates to CASSLSLAGVETQYF.

The genes are TRBV6-6 and TRBJ2-7, with 7 bases matching TRBD1. Trimming at V came to 9 bases and at J to 0 bases, leaving 11 bases not matched to a gene. This CDR3 is built from 15 residues. Germline CDR1 is MNHNY and CDR2 is SVGAGI (reference sequence). The CDR3 spells CARRVWDSNSYEQYF. The CDR3 nucleotides are TGTGCCAGACGGGTCTGGGACAGTAACTCCTACGAGCAGTACTTC.

V is TRBV5-4 and J is TRBJ2-2; 7 positions agree with TRBD1. V was pared by 5 bases and J by 7 bases, with 11 bases of the junction left unmatched. The CDR3 is 15 residues long. Germline CDR1 SGHNT, CDR2 YYREEE (reference sequence). CDR3: CASRQGSGRNGELFF. The CDR3 nucleotides are TGTGCCAGCAGACAGGGGTCGGGACGGAACGGGGAGCTGTTTTTT. Based on the CDR3 plus reference TRBV5-4 and TRBJ2-2, the full variable domain is ETGVTQSPTHLIKTRGQQVTLRCSSQSGHNTVSWYQQALGQGPQFIFQYYREEENGRGNFPPRFSGLQFPNYSSELNVNALELDDSALYLCASRQGSGRNGELFFGEGSRLTVL.

The chain joins TRBV29-1 to TRBJ2-3; 12 bases map to TRBD2. Germline V gene data show CDR1 as SQVTM and CDR2 as ANQGSEA. J lost 1 base, V lost 3 bases, and 11 bases had no gene match. The CDR3 has 18 amino acids. As DNA, the CDR3 is TGCAGCGTTGAGGACCTCACCACTAGCGGGGGGCGCACAGATACGCAGTATTTT. Translating gives CSVEDLTTSGGRTDTQYF.

V is TRBV7-2 and J is TRBJ1-5; no reliable D call. The CDR3 totals 13 residues. V was cut by 5 bases and J by 5 bases, with 10 bases left in between. Germline V lookup: CDR1 SGHTA, CDR2 FQGNSA. CDR3 residues: CASSPQPDQPQHF. CDR3 nucleotide sequence: TGTGCCAGCAGCCCACAGCCGGATCAGCCCCAGCATTTT.

The rearrangement joins TRBV6-5 to TRBJ2-3, with D unclear. The CDR3 extends over 15 amino acids. V was cut by 0 bases and J by 2 bases, with 9 bases left in between. Per germline, CDR1 MNHEY and CDR2 SVGAGI. The DNA for the CDR3 is TGTGCCAGCAGTTACTCCACGCGGCTCACAGATACGCAGTATTTT. Translation gives CASSYSTRLTDTQYF.

The chain joins TRBV5-6 to TRBJ2-5, with 14 nucleotides matching TRBD2. Trimming took 4 bases from V and 5 from J; bases not matched to a gene: 10. CDR3 length: 17 amino acids. Germline CDR1 SGHDT, CDR2 YYEEEE. CDR3 bases: TGTGCCAGCAGCCTCCTGGGACTAGCGGGGGATGGGGAGACCCAGTACTTC. This gives the protein CASSLLGLAGDGETQYF.

This clone has at least ten counts. CDR3 DNA: TGCGCCAGCAGCTCGTCCAGGACTAGCGGGGGTGAGACCCAGTACTTC. Amino acids: CASSSSRTSGGETQYF. The chain employs TRBV5-1 and TRBJ2-5; 13 positions agree with TRBD2. The J segment lost 5 bases and the V segment lost 3 bases, leaving 7 bases of the junction unmatched. The CDR3 extends over 16 amino acids. Germline V CDR1 and CDR2: SGHRS, YFSETQ.

This clone was recorded many times. The J gene is TRBJ1-2, the V gene TRBV5-1; D is uncertain. CDR3 length equals 14 residues. Trimming pared 1 base from V and 0 bases from J, leaving 7 bases between. Germline V gene sequence: CDR1 SGHRS, CDR2 YFSETQ. The CDR3 nucleotides read TGCGCCAGCAGCTTGACGGGTTCTAACTATGGCTACACCTTC. It codes for CASSLTGSNYGYTF.

The chain recombines TRBV5-1 with TRBJ2-2; TRBD2 matches 9 bases. CDR1 and CDR2 from the germline V gene are SGHRS and YFSETQ. The CDR3 spans 18 residues. V shed 0 bases and J 1 base; nucleotides not matched to a gene: 7. The CDR3 region is CASSLDWGLAQNTGELFF. The CDR3 bases are TGCGCCAGCAGCTTGGATTGGGGACTAGCCCAGAACACCGGGGAGCTGTTTTTT.

The chain joins TRBV2 to TRBJ1-2; 8 bases align to TRBD1. Germline loops: CDR1 SNHLY, CDR2 FYNNEI. Losses at the gene ends were 6 bases for V and 4 bases for J; bases not matched to a gene: 4. The CDR3 is made up of 13 amino acids. The CDR3 sequence: CASSRTGSYGYTF. The CDR3 nucleotides read TGTGCCAGCAGCCGGACAGGGTCCTATGGCTACACCTTC.

The genes are TRBV7-9 and TRBJ1-1; 10 bases map to TRBD1. The CDR3 has 14 amino acids. Trimming removed 1 base from V and 10 bases from J; junction bases left unmatched: 6. CDR1 and CDR2 (germline): SEHNR, FQNEAQ (reference sequence). The CDR3 nucleotides are TGTGCCAGCAGCTTAGGGGGGACAGGGGCGAGAGCTTTCTTT. This codes for CASSLGGTGARAFF.

This chain joins TRBV19 and TRBJ2-7, with 7 nucleotides matching TRBD1. J lost 5 bases, V lost 6 bases, and 4 bases had no gene match. This CDR3 has 12 amino acids. CDR1 and CDR2 (germline): LNHDA, SQIVND (reference sequence). CDR3 amino acids: CASSVDRDEQYF. As DNA, the CDR3 is TGTGCCAGTAGCGTTGACAGGGACGAGCAGTACTTC.

The V call is TRBV6-4, the J call TRBJ1-4; 12 positions agree with TRBD1. Looked up from germline, CDR1 is MRHNA and CDR2 is SNTAGT. This CDR3 has 13 amino acids. Losses at the gene ends were 9 bases for V and 8 bases for J; bases not matched to a gene: 4. CDR3 DNA sequence: TGTGCCAGGGGACAGGGGGCTAGCGAAAAACTGTTTTTT. This codes for CARGQGASEKLFF.

The chain carries TRBV18 and TRBJ2-1; D unclear. The CDR3 is 15 amino acids. CDR1 is KGHSH and CDR2 is LQKENI in the germline V gene. Trimming took off 2 bases at V and 5 bases at J, with 13 bases between the two ends. The CDR3 here is CASSPAQLTDNEQFF. CDR3 in DNA: TGTGCCAGCTCACCAGCCCAGCTCACAGACAATGAGCAGTTCTTC.

The chain joins TRBV11-2 to TRBJ2-1, with 11 bases that match TRBD2. The CDR3 is 17 amino acids. Per germline, CDR1 SGHAT and CDR2 FQNNGV. V lost 5 bases and J lost 2; bases outside the gene matches: 8. Here the CDR3 reads CASSIAGGRVAYNEQFF. Here the CDR3 DNA reads TGTGCCAGCAGCATAGCGGGGGGGCGGGTAGCCTACAATGAGCAGTTCTTC.

The CDR3 DNA reads as TGCGCCAGCAGTGAGTCGGGCAGATCCTATGGCTACACCTTC. This translates into CASSESGRSYGYTF. The chain carries TRBV10-1 and TRBJ1-2; D unresolved. In germline, CDR1 is WNHNN, CDR2 SYGVQD (reference sequence). The CDR3 has 14 residues. V was cut by 0 bases and J by 4 bases, with 9 bases left in between.

The chain couples TRBV21-1 to TRBJ1-2; the D segment call TRBD1 is taken from the table without a DNA check. TRBV21-1 is an annotated pseudogene. The CDR3 runs to 23 residues. CDR3 nucleotides: TGTGCCAGCAGCATGAGGGGTTCCAAAGGGGCGTCCCGGGACAGGGGCCGGGATTATGGCTACACCTTC. It encodes CASSMRGSKGASRDRGRDYGYTF.

The rearrangement uses TRBV5-5 and TRBJ2-4; TRBD1 agrees at 8 bases. This CDR3 contains 18 residues. V was pared by 3 bases and J by 3 bases, with 14 bases of the junction left unmatched. Looked up from germline, CDR1 is SGHKS and CDR2 is YYEKEE (reference sequence). The CDR3 sequence is CASSWSPRIQGDKNIQYF. The CDR3 DNA follows: TGTGCCAGCAGCTGGAGCCCGAGGATACAGGGGGACAAAAACATTCAGTACTTC.

In this sample, this clone turned up a few times. The CDR3 region is CASSFAQGAGNTIYF. The CDR3 DNA reads as TGCGCCAGCAGCTTTGCCCAGGGGGCTGGAAACACCATATATTTT. The chain employs TRBV5-1 and TRBJ1-3, with 7 bases fitting TRBD1. This CDR3 comprises 15 residues. Germline V gene data show CDR1 as SGHRS and CDR2 as YFSETQ. V shed 2 bases and J 2 bases; nucleotides not matched to a gene: 4. The whole variable domain, remainder taken from reference TRBV5-1 and TRBJ1-3, is KAGVTQTPRYLIKTRGQQVTLSCSPISGHRSVSWYQQTPGQGLQFLFEYFSETQRNKGNFPGRFSGRQFSNSRSEMNVSTLELGDSALYLCASSFAQGAGNTIYFGEGSWLTVV.

V and J are TRBV11-1 and TRBJ2-2; D is possibly TRBD2 (5 bases). Germline-derived CDR1 and CDR2 are SGHAT and FQDESV (reference sequence). Trimming removed 5 bases at V and 11 bases at J, with 15 bases between. This CDR3 has 13 amino acids. The CDR3 DNA is TGTGCCAGCAGCCTTCGGGAATGGTCCGAGCTGTTTTTT. Protein: CASSLREWSELFF.

The sample holds a few counts of this clone. The chain carries TRBV7-9 and TRBJ2-7; 8 bases align to TRBD2. The CDR3 runs 14 residues. V was pared by 5 bases and J by 4 bases, with 7 bases of the junction left unmatched. Germline values: CDR1 SEHNR, CDR2 FQNEAQ (reference sequence). The CDR3 is CASSKSGRGYEQYF. The DNA of the CDR3 is TGTGCCAGCAGCAAGAGCGGGAGAGGGTACGAGCAGTACTTC.

This CDR3 is CSVQGNYGYTF. The CDR3 DNA reads TGCAGTGTGCAGGGTAACTATGGCTACACCTTC. The chain carries TRBV20-1 and TRBJ1-2; tentative D call: TRBD1 (5 bases). The CDR3 loop spans 11 amino acids. V lost 7 bases to trimming and J lost 1 base, with 7 bases between them. From germline, CDR1 is DFQATT and CDR2 SNEGSKA (reference sequence).

The V and J genes are TRBV5-1 and TRBJ1-1; the match to TRBD1 covers 10 bases. Germline CDR1 is SGHRS and CDR2 is YFSETQ. Trimming took 0 bases from V and 1 from J; bases not matched to a gene: 3. The CDR3 loop spans 16 amino acids. The CDR3 loop is CASSLGQGAGNTEAFF. CDR3 nucleotide sequence: TGCGCCAGCAGCTTGGGACAGGGGGCTGGGAACACTGAAGCTTTCTTT.

The chain combines TRBV4-3 with TRBJ1-2, with D maybe TRBD1 (5 bases). Germline CDR1 reads LGHNA; CDR2 reads YSLEER. The CDR3 totals 15 residues. With 0 bases removed from V and 3 bases from J, the gap between germline ends came to 11 bases. The CDR3 nucleotides are TGCGCCAGCAGCCAAGATCGGGGGGTGGACTATGGCTACACCTTC. Translated: CASSQDRGVDYGYTF.

The chain carries TRBV5-1 and TRBJ1-4; 8 bases match TRBD1. CDR1 is SGHRS, CDR2 YFSETQ, per germline. With 5 bases clipped from V and 0 bases from J, the junction kept 6 bases outside the gene matches. The CDR3 has 16 residues. CDR3 nucleotides: TGCGCCAGCAGACCGACACAGGGGGCAACTAATGAAAAACTGTTTTTT. It is translated as CASRPTQGATNEKLFF.

The chain employs TRBV4-2 and TRBJ2-7, with no clear D. The CDR3 consists of 13 residues. V was shortened by 5 bases and J by 5 bases, with 13 bases between the two germline ends. Per the germline V gene, CDR1 is LGHNA and CDR2 is YNFKEQ. In nucleotides, the CDR3 is TGTGCCAGCAGCGTTTCCAACATGAACGAGCAGTACTTC. It specifies CASSVSNMNEQYF.

This clone came up a few times. The chain couples TRBV4-2 to TRBJ2-3; TRBD2 agrees at 8 bases. CDR1 is LGHNA and CDR2 is YNFKEQ in the germline V gene. V lost 6 bases, J lost 2 bases, and 10 bases stayed unmatched. This CDR3 comprises 16 residues. CDR3 nucleotides: TGTGCCAGCAGGGTTTCGGGGGGGGCCCTCACAGATACGCAGTATTTT. As protein: CASRVSGGALTDTQYF.

The chain is built from TRBV11-2 and TRBJ2-2; 10 bases fit TRBD2. CDR3 length: 15 residues. Losses at the gene ends were 5 bases for V and 6 bases for J; bases not matched to a gene: 6. From germline, CDR1 is SGHAT and CDR2 FQNNGV. The chain's CDR3 is CASSPMTSGSGELFF. For the CDR3, the DNA is TGTGCCAGCAGCCCAATGACTAGCGGGTCCGGGGAGCTGTTTTTT. Complete variable domain (other parts from reference TRBV11-2 and TRBJ2-2): EAGVAQSPRYKIIEKRQSVAFWCNPISGHATLYWYQQILGQGPKLLIQFQNNGVVDDSQLPKDRFSAERLKGVDSTLKIQPAKLEDSAVYLCASSPMTSGSGELFFGEGSRLTVL.